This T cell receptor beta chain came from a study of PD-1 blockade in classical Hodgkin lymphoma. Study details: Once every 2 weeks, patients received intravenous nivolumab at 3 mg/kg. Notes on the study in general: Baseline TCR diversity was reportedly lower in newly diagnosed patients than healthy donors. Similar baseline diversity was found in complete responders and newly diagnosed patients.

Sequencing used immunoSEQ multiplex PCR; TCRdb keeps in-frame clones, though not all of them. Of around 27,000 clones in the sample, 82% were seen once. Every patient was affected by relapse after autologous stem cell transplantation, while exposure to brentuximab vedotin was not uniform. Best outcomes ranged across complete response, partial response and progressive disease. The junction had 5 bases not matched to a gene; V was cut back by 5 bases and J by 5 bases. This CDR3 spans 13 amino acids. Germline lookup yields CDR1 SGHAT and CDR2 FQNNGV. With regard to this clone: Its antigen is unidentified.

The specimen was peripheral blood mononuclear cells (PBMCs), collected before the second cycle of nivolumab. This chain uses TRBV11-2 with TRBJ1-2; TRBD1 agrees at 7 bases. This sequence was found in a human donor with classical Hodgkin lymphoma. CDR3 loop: CASSPSGGYGYTF. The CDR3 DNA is TGTGCCAGCAGCCCCTCAGGGGGTTATGGCTACACCTTC.